This TCR beta chain was recovered during a study of patients and donors after allogeneic stem cell transplantation. TCRdb independently ran MiXCR on the RT-PCR reads; one entry per CDR3 protein. This table holds about 200,000 distinct CDR3 sequences, around two fifths found once. Deletions cut 1 base from V and 1 base from J, with 10 bases between. The CDR3 runs 15 residues. This clonotype turned up a few times. The TCR was taken from a human donor who was either an allogeneic HSCT recipient or a stem cell or donor lymphocyte infusion donor (not recorded which). It is not recorded whose cells these are; they may come from a transplant donor. V usage is TRBV12-3 or TRBV12-4 and J usage is TRBJ1-1; perhaps TRBD1 as D (6 bases). The source material was blood, either unsorted or a sorted T cell fraction (not recorded which). The DNA for the CDR3 is TGTGCCAGCAGTTTAGTGGGGGGGCCGAACACTGAAGCTTTCTTT. Translated, it gives CASSLVGGPNTEAFF.